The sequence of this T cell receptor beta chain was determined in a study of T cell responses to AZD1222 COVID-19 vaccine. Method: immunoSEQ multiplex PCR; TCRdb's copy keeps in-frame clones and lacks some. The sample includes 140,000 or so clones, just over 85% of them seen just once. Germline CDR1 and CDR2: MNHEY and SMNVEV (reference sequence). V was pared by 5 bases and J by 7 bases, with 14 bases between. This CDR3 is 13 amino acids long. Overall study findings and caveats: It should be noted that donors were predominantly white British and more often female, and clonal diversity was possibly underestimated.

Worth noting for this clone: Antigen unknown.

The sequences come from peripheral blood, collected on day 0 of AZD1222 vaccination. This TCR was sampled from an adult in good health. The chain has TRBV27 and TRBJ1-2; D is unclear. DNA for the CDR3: TGTGCCAGCAGTCGAGACCAACTGGGTGGCTACACCTTC. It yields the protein CASSRDQLGGYTF.